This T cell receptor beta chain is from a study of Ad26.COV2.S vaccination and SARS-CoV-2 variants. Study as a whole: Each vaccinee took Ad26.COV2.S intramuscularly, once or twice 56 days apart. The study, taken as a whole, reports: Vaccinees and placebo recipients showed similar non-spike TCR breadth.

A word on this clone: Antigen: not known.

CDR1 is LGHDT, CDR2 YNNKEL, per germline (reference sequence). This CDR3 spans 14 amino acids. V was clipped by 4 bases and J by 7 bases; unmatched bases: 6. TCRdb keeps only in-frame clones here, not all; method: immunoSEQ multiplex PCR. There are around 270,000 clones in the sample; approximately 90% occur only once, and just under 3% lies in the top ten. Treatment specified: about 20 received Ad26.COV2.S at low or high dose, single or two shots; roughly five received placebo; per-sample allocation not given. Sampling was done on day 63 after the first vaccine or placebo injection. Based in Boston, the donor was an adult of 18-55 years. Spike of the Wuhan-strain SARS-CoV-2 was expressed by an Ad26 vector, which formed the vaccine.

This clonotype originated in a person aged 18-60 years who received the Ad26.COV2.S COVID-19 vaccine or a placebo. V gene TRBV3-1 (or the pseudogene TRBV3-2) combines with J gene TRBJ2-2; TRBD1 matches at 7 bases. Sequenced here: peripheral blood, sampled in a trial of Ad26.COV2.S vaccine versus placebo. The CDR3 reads CASSLNRGRGELFF. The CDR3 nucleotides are TGTGCCAGCAGCCTTAACAGGGGACGCGGGGAGCTGTTTTTT.